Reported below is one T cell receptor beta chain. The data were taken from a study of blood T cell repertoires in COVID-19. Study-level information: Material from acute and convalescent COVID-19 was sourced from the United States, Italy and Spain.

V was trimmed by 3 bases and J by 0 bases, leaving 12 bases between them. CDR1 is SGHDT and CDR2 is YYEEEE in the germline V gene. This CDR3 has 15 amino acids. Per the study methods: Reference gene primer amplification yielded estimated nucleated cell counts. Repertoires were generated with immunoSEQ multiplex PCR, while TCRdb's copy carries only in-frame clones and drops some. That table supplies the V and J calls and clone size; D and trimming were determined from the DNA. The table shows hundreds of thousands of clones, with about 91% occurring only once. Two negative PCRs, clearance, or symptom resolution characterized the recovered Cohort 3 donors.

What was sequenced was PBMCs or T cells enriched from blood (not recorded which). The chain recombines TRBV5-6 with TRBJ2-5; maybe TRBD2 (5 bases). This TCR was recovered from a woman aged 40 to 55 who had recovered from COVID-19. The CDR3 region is CASSYGTRYQETQYF. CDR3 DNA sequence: TGTGCCAGCAGCTATGGTACTAGGTACCAAGAGACCCAGTACTTC.